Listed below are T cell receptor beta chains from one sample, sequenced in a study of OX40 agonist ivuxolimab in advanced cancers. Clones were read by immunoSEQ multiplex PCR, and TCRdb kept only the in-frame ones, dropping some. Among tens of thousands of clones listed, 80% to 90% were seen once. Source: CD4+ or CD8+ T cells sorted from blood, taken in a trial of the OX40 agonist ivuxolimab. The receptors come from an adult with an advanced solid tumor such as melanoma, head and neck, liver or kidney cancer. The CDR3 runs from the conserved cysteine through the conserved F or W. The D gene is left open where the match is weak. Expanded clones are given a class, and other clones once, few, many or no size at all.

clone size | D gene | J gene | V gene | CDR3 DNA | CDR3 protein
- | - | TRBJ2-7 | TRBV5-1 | TGCGCCAGCAGCTTGGGTGATGGCACCTCCTACGAGCAGTACTTC | CASSLGDGTSYEQYF
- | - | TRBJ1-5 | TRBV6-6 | TGTGCCATCAGTGAGAGTGATAGCAATCAGCCCCAGCATTTT | CAISESDSNQPQHF
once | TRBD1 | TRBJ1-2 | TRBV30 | TGTGCCTGGAGTGTACAGGGGTATGGCTACACCTTC | CAWSVQGYGYTF
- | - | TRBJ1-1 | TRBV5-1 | TGTGCCAGCAGCTCTGGACGGAGAAACACTGAAGCTTTCTTT | CASSSGRRNTEAFF
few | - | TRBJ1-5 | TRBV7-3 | TGTGCCAGCAGCAAGAGCGACAATCAGCCCCAGCATTTT | CASSKSDNQPQHF
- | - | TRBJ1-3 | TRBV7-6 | TGTGCCAGCAGCTTATTTCAGGGAAGCTCTGGAAACACCATATATTTT | CASSLFQGSSGNTIYF
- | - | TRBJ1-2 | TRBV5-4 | TGTGCCAGCAGCGCGCCGACGGGAGCTAACTATGGCTACACCTTC | CASSAPTGANYGYTF
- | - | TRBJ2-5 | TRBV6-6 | TGTGCCAGCAGTCGGGGATTTCTGGAGACCCAGTACTTC | CASSRGFLETQYF
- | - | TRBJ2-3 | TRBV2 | TGTGCCAGCAGAGAGGGGTCAGATACGCAGTATTTT | CASREGSDTQYF
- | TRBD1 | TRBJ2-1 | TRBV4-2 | TGTGCCAGCAGCCCTGGACAGGGGGCCGGGAATGAGCAGTTCTTC | CASSPGQGAGNEQFF
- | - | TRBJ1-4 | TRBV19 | TGTGCCAGTTCTACCGGGGCAGGTGATGAAAAACTGTTTTTT | CASSTGAGDEKLFF
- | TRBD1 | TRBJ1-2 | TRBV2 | TGTGCCAGCAGAGGGACAGGGAGCGGCTACACCTTC | CASRGTGSGYTF
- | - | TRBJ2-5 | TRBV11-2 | TGTGCCAGCAGCTTGACCCAAGAGACCCAGTACTTC | CASSLTQETQYF
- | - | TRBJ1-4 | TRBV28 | TGTGCCAGCAGTTTATCGGGTCCAATTGAAAAACTGTTTTTT | CASSLSGPIEKLFF
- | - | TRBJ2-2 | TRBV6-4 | TGTGCCAGCCGGGCCAGTAACACCGGGGAGCTGTTTTTT | CASRASNTGELFF
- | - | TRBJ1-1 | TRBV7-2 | TGTGCCAGCAGCTTAGTATGGGGGAACACTGAAGCTTTCTTT | CASSLVWGNTEAFF
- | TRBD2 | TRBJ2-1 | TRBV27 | TGTGCCAGCAGTACCATACTAGCGGGAGGGCCAGGGGGGCAGTTCTTC | CASSTILAGGPGGQFF
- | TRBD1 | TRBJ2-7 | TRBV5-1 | TGCGCCAGCAGCTTGGGGGACAGGGAATGGCAGTACTTC | CASSLGDREWQYF
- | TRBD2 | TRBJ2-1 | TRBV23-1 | TGCGCCAGCAGTCAAGGGACTAGCGGGTCTGAGCAGTTCTTC | CASSQGTSGSEQFF
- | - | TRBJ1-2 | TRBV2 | TGTGCCAGCAGGCCTACCCTAGGGATCTATGGCTACACCTTC | CASRPTLGIYGYTF
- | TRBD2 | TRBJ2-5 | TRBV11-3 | TGTGCCAGCAGCCGGGGGGGAAGAGAGACCCAGTACTTC | CASSRGGRETQYF
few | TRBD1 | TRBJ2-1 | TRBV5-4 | TGTGCCAGCAGCCTTGAGACAGGGAGCAATGAGCAGTTCTTC | CASSLETGSNEQFF
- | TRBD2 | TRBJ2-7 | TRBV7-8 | TGTGTTAGCTGTAGCGGGAGGGCCTACGAGCAGTACTTC | CVSCSGRAYEQYF
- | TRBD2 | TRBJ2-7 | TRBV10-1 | TGCGCCAGCAGTCTGGGGACTAGCGGGAGCCACGAGCAGTACTTC | CASSLGTSGSHEQYF
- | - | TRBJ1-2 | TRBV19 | TGTGCCAGTATAGCAGGGCCTAACTATGGCTACACCTTC | CASIAGPNYGYTF
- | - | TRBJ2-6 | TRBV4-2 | TGTGCCAGCAGCCCGAATGGACAGTTCTCTGGGGCCAACGTCCTGACTTTC | CASSPNGQFSGANVLTF
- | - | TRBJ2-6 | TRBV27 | TGTGCCAGCAGTTTGGCCGGCTCCGGGGCCAACGTCCTGACTTTC | CASSLAGSGANVLTF
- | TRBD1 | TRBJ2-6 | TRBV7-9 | TGTGCCAGCAGCTTTATGCCGGGACAGGGAAGCTCTGGGGCCAACGTCCTGACTTTC | CASSFMPGQGSSGANVLTF
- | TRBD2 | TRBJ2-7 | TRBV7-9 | TGTGCCAGCAGCTTAGAGCGGGAGCGATACGAGCAGTACTTC | CASSLERERYEQYF
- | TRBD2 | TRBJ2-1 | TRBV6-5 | TGTGCCAGCAGTTATCGTGCGGGAGGTGACTACAATGAGCAGTTCTTC | CASSYRAGGDYNEQFF
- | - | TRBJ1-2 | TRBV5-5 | TGTGCCAGCAGCTTCGGGGGAAGCTATGGCTACACCTTC | CASSFGGSYGYTF
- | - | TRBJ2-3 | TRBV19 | TGTGCCAGTAGCCAAGGGGGCGGGAGATTCACAGATACGCAGTATTTT | CASSQGGGRFTDTQYF
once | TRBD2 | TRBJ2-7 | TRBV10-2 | TGCGCCAGCAGTGGGACTAGCGGCCCCAACGAGCAGTACTTC | CASSGTSGPNEQYF
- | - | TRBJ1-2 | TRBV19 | TGTGCCAGTCAGGACACCCCTAACTATGGCTACACCTTC | CASQDTPNYGYTF
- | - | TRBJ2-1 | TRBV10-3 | TGTGCCATCAGTGTAGAAGCGGCTGGCAATGAGCAGTTCTTC | CAISVEAAGNEQFF
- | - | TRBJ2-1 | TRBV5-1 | TGCGCCAGCAGCTTGTCTAACAATGAGCAGTTCTTC | CASSLSNNEQFF
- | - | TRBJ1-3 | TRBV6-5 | TGTGCCACTGGAGGGCTCAGCTCTGGAAGGAACACCATATATTTT | CATGGLSSGRNTIYF
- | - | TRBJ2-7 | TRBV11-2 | TGTGCCAGCAGCTTATATGCTTCGGGGGAGCAGTACTTC | CASSLYASGEQYF
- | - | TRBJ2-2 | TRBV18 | TGTGCCAGCTCACCCGCTAGCTATCCCGGGGAGCTGTTTTTT | CASSPASYPGELFF
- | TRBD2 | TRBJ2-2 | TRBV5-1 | TGCGCCAGCAGCTTGCGCGGACTAGCGGGAAAAAACACCGGGGAGCTGTTTTTT | CASSLRGLAGKNTGELFF
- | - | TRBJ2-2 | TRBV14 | TGTGCCAGCAGCCAAGTGCCCACCGGGGAGCTGTTTTTT | CASSQVPTGELFF
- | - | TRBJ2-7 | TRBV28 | TGTGCCAGCAGTTTAGCTCCCGGGCGGGAGCAGTACTTC | CASSLAPGREQYF